The present T cell receptor (beta chain) was sequenced within a study of CD8+ T cells in alopecia areata. Study-wide points: There were also resident alphabeta T cells of normal skin sequenced in scalp samples.

CD4+ cells of a handful of patients were further sorted as CD25+CD127-. Both CD4+ and CD8+ T cells were separated by sorting PBMCs. Of note for this clone: Its antigen is not known.

The J segment lost 1 base and the V segment lost 6 bases, leaving 7 bases of the junction unmatched. The CDR3 length is 15 residues. Germline V gene lookup returns CDR1 MNHNS and CDR2 SASEGT. Investigators isolated RNA and reverse transcribed it into cDNA to act as the sequencing template. TCRdb's table, derived via immunoSEQ multiplex PCR, lists solely in-frame clones and lacks some. The sample records about 37,000 clones, 45% to 65% being singletons. V and J are TRBV6-1 and TRBJ1-1, with 8 bases aligning to TRBD1. The sample comprised CD4+ Tregs sorted from blood. The source is a human donor with alopecia areata. This CDR3 reads CASRTLGQGNTEAFF. For the CDR3, the DNA is TGTGCCAGCAGAACTCTTGGACAGGGGAACACTGAAGCTTTCTTT.